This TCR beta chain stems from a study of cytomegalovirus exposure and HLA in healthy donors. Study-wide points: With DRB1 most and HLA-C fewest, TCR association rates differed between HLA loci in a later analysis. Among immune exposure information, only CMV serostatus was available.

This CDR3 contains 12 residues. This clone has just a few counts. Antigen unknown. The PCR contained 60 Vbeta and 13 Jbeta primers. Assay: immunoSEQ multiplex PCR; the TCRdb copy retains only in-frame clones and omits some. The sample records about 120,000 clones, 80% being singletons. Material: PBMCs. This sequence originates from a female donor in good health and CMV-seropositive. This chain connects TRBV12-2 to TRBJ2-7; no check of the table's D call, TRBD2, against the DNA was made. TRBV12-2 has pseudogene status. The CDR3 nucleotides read TGTGCAAGTCGCCGTTTTTCCTACGAGCAGTACTTC. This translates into CASRRFSYEQYF.